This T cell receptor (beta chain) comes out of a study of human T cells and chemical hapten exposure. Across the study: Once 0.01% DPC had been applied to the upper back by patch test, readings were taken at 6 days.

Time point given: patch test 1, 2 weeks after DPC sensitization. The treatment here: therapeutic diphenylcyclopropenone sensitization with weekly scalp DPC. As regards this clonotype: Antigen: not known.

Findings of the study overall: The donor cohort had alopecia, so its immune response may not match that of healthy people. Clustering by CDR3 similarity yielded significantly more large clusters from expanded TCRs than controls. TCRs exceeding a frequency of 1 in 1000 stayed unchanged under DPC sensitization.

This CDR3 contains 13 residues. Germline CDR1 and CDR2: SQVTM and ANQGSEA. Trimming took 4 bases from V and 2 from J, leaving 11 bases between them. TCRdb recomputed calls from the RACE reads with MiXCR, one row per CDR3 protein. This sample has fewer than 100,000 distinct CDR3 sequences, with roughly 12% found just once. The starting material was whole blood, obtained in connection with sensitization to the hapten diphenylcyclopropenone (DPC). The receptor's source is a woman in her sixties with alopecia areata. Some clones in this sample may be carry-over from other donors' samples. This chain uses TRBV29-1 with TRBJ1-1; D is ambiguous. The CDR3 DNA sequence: TGCAGCGTTGCCACGCCCCTCAACACTGAAGCTTTCTTT. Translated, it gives CSVATPLNTEAFF.